This note documents a single T cell receptor (beta chain) sequence. This entry is derived from a study of blood T cell repertoires in COVID-19. At the level of the study: T cells, B-cell-depleted T cells, or PBMCs supplied cDNA or gDNA.

In the source study's methods: Estimation of nucleated cell counts relied on the amplification of reference gene primers. TCRdb's copy holds only in-frame clones and misses some; the assay was immunoSEQ multiplex PCR. V and J calls and clone size follow that table, whereas D and trimming were derived from the DNA. The data hold some 200,000 clones, with more than 65% observed a single time. Input material: peripheral blood. The TCR originated in a woman aged 55 to 70 with acute or convalescent COVID-19.

The CDR3 here is CAASGQAINSPLHF. The CDR3 bases are TGTGCCGCCTCCGGACAGGCCATTAATTCACCCCTCCACTTT. The V call is TRBV10-3, the J call TRBJ1-6; 7 bases fit TRBD1. The CDR3 runs to 14 residues. CDR1 and CDR2 (germline): ENHRY, SYGVKD. V lost 11 bases and J lost 6; bases outside the gene matches: 10.